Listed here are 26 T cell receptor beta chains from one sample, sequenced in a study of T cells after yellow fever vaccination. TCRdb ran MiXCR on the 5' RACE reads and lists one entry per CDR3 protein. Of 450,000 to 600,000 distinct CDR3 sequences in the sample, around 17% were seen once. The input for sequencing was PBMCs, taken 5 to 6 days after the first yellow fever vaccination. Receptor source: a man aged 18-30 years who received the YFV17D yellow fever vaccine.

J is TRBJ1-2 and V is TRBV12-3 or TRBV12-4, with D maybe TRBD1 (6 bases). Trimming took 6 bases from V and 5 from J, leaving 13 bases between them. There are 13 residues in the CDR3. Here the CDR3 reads CASSPTGQYGYTF. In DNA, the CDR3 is TGTGCCAGCAGCCCGACAGGCCAGTATGGCTACACCTTC.

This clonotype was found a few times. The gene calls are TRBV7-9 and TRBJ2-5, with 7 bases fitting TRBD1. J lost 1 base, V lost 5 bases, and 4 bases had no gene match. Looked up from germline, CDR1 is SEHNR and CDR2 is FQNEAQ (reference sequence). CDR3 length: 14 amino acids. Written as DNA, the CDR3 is TGTGCCAGCAGCCCCGAGGGGGCCCAAGAGACCCAGTACTTC. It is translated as CASSPEGAQETQYF.

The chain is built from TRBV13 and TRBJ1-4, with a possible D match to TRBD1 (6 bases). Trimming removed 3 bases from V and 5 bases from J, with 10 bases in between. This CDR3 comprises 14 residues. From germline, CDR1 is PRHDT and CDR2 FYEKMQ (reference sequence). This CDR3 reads CASSLRGINEKLFF. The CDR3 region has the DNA TGTGCCAGCAGCTTGAGGGGGATAAATGAAAAACTGTTTTTT. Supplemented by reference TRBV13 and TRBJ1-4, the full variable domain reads AAGVIQSPRHLIKEKRETATLKCYPIPRHDTVYWYQQGPGQDPQFLISFYEKMQSDKGSIPDRFSAQQFSDYHSELNMSSLELGDSALYFCASSLRGINEKLFFGSGTQLSVL.

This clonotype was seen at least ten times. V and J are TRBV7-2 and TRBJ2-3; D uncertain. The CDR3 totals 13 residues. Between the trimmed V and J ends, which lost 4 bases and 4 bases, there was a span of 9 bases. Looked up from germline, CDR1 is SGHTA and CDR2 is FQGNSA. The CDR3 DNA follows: TGTGCCAGCAGCTCGGGCCCTCCAGATACGCAGTATTTT. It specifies CASSSGPPDTQYF.

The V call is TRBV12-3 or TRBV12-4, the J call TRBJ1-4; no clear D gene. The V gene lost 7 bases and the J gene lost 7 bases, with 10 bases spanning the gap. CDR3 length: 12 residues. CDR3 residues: CASISDGEKLFF. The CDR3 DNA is TGTGCCAGCATATCTGACGGTGAAAAACTGTTTTTT.

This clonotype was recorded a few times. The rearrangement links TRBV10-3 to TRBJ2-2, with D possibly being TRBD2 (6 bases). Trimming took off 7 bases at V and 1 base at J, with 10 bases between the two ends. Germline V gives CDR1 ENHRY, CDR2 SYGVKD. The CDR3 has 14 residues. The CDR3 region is CAIKYGRNTGELFF. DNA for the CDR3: TGTGCCATCAAGTACGGGAGGAACACCGGGGAGCTGTTTTTT.

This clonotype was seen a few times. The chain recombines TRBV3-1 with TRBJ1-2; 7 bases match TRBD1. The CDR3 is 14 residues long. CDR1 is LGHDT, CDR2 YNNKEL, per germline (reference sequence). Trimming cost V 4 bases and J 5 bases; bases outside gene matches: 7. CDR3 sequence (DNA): TGTGCCAGCAGCCCGGGGACAGCTTCGTATGGCTACACCTTC. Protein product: CASSPGTASYGYTF.

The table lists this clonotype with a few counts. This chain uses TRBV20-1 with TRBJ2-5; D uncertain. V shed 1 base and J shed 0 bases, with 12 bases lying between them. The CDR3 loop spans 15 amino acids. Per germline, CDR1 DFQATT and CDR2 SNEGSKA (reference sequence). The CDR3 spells CSARALRWDQETQYF. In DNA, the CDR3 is TGCAGTGCTAGAGCCCTTCGCTGGGACCAAGAGACCCAGTACTTC.

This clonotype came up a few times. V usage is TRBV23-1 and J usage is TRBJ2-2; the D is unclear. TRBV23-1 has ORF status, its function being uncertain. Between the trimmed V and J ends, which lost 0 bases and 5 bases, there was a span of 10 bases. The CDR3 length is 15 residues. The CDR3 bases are TGCGCCAGCAGTCAATCGCGCAGGTCTACCGGGGAGCTGTTTTTT. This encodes CASSQSRRSTGELFF.

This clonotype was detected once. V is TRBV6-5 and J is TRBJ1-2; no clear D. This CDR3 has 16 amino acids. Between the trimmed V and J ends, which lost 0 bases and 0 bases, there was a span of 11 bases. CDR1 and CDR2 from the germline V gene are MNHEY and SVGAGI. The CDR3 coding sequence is TGTGCCAGCAGTTACTCGGAACAGATCGCTAACTATGGCTACACCTTC. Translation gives CASSYSEQIANYGYTF.

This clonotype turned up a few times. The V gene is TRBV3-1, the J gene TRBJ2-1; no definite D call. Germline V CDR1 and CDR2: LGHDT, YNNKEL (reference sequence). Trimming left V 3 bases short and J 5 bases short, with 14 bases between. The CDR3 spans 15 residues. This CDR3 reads CASSQWTRRNNEQFF. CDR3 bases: TGTGCCAGCAGCCAGTGGACGAGGCGCAACAATGAGCAGTTCTTC.

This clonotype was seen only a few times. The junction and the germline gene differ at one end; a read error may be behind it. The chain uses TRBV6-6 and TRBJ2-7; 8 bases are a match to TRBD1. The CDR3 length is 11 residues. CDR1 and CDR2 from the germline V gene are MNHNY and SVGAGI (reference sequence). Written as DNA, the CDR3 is TGTGCCAGCAGCGCAGGACAGGGTACATTCTTC. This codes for CASSAGQGTFF.

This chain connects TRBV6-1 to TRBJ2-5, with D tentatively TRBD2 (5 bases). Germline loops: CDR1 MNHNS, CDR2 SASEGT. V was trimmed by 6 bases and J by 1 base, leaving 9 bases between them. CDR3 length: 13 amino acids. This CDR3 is CASRRLSQETQYF. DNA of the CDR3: TGTGCCAGCAGGCGACTATCCCAAGAGACCCAGTACTTC.

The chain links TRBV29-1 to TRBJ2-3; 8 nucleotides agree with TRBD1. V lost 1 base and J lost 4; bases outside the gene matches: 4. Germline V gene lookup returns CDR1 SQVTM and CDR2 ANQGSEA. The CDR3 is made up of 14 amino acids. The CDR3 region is CSVEGQGAADTQYF. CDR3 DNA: TGCAGCGTTGAAGGTCAGGGGGCGGCAGATACGCAGTATTTT.

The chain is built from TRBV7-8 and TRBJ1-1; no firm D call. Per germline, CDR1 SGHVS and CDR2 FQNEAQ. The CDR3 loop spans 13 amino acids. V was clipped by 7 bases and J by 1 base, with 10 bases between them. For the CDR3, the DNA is TGTGCCAGCACCCTATGGGGGAACACTGAAGCTTTCTTT. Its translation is CASTLWGNTEAFF.

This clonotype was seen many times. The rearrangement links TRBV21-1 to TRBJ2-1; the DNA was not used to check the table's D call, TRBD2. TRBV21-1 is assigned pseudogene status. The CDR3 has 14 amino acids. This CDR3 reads CASSTSPAGEEQFF. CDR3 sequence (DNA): TGTGCCAGCAGCACCTCCCCAGCGGGAGAAGAGCAGTTCTTC.

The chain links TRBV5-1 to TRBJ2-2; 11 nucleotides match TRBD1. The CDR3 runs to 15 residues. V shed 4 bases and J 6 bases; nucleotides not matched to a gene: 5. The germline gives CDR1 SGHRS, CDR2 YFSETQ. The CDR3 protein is CASSGGQGDPGELFF. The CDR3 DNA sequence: TGCGCCAGCAGCGGGGGACAGGGGGACCCCGGGGAGCTGTTTTTT.

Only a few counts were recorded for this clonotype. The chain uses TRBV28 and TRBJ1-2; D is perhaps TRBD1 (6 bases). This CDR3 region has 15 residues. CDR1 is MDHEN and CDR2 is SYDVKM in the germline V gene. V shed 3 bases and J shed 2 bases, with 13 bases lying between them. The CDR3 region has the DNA TGTGCCAGCAGTTTCGTATCCAGGGGCAACTATGGCTACACCTTC. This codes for CASSFVSRGNYGYTF.

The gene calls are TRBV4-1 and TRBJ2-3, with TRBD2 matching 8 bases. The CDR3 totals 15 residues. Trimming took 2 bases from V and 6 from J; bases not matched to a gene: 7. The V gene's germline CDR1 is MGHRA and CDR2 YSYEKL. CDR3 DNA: TGCGCCAGCAGCCAAAGACGGGGGGGCCAGGATACGCAGTATTTT. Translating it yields CASSQRRGGQDTQYF.

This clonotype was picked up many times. CDR3 sequence (DNA): TGTGCCAGCTCACCAGCGGGGAACCAAGAGACCCAGTACTTC. Protein: CASSPAGNQETQYF. This chain uses TRBV18 with TRBJ2-5; D is possibly TRBD2 (6 bases). The CDR3 is 14 amino acids. Germline V lookup: CDR1 KGHSH, CDR2 LQKENI. Trimming shortened V by 2 bases and J by 0 bases, and 7 bases separated the two germline ends.

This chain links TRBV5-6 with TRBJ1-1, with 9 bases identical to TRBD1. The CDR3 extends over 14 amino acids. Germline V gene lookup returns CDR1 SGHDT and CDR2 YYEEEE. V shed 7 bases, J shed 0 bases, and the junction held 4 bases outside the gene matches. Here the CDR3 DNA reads TGTGCCAGCCTCCGACAGGGGGTGAACACTGAAGCTTTCTTT. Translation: CASLRQGVNTEAFF. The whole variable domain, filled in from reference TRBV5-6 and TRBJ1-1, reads DAGVTQSPTHLIKTRGQQVTLRCSPKSGHDTVSWYQQALGQGPQFIFQYYEEEERQRGNFPDRFSGHQFPNYSSELNVNALLLGDSALYLCASLRQGVNTEAFFGQGTRLTVV.

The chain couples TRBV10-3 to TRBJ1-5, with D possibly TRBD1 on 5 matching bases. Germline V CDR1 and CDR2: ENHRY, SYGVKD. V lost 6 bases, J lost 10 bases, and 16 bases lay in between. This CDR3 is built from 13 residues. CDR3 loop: CAIRDQGYGPQHF. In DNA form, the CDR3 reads TGTGCCATCAGAGACCAGGGTTACGGACCCCAGCATTTT.

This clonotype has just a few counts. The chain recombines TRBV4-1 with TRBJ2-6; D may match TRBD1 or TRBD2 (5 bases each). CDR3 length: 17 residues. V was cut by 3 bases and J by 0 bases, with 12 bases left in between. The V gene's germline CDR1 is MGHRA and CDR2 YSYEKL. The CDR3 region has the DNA TGCGCCAGCAGCCAGCCGCCGGGGCGCTCTGGGGCCAACGTCCTGACTTTC. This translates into CASSQPPGRSGANVLTF.

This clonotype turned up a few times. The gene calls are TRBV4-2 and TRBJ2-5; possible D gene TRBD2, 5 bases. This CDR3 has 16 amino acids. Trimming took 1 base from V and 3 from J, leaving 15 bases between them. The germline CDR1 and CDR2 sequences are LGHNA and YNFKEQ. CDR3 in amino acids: CASSQGLRGREETQYF. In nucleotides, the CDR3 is TGTGCCAGCAGCCAAGGTCTCAGAGGGCGTGAAGAGACCCAGTACTTC.

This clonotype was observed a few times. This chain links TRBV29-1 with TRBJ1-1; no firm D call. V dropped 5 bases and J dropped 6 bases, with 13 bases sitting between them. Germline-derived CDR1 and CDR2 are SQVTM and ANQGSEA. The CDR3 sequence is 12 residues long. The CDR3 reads CSVRVGRAEAFF. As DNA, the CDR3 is TGCAGCGTTCGAGTAGGACGCGCTGAAGCTTTCTTT.

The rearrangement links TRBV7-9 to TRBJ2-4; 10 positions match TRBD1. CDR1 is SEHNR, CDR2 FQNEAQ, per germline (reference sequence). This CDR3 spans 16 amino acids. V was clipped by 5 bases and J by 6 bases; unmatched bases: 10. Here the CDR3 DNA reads TGTGCCAGCAGCCGACAGGGGGCGCAGGTTGCAAACATTCAGTACTTC. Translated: CASSRQGAQVANIQYF.